Following are 21 T cell receptor beta chains from one sample sequenced in a study of cytotoxic CD8 clonotypes in ibrutinib-treated CLL. Libraries were prepared by immunoSEQ multiplex PCR; TCRdb keeps only in-frame clonotypes and omits some of them. The sample includes around 200,000 clones, about four fifths of them seen just once. Sequencing used PBMCs, obtained after 12 months of ibrutinib treatment. The receptors were gathered from a human donor with chronic lymphocytic leukemia.

The chain links TRBV18 to TRBJ1-5; 11 nucleotides agree with TRBD1. Germline-derived CDR1 and CDR2 are KGHSH and LQKENI. The V and J ends lost 3 bases and 5 bases, in that order; junction bases with no gene match: 6. CDR3 length: 16 amino acids. The CDR3 sequence: CASSPLPGQGDQPQHF. In DNA, the CDR3 is TGTGCCAGCTCACCCCTTCCGGGACAGGGGGATCAGCCCCAGCATTTT.

The rearrangement uses TRBV5-6 and TRBJ1-6; D might be TRBD1 (6 bases). This CDR3 is 17 amino acids long. Germline assignment: CDR1 SGHDT and CDR2 YYEEEE. V dropped 4 bases and J dropped 0 bases, with 14 bases sitting between them. In DNA, the CDR3 is TGTGCCAGCAGCATCTGGACAGAGCCCTCCTATAATTCACCCCTCCACTTT. As protein: CASSIWTEPSYNSPLHF.

This rearrangement joins TRBV18 to TRBJ1-2; 7 bases fit TRBD1. Germline V CDR1 and CDR2: KGHSH, LQKENI. The CDR3 is 13 residues long. V was clipped by 3 bases and J by 8 bases; unmatched bases: 6. As DNA, the CDR3 is TGTGCCAGCTCACCGGGACAGCCTAGCGGCTACACCTTC. It is translated as CASSPGQPSGYTF.

The V and J genes are TRBV11-2 and TRBJ1-2; TRBD1 might be the D (5 bases). Germline V gene lookup returns CDR1 SGHAT and CDR2 FQNNGV. Trimming pared 0 bases from V and 7 bases from J, leaving 9 bases between. The CDR3 covers 13 residues. The CDR3 DNA follows: TGTGCCAGCAGCTTAGATTATGGGGCTGGCTACACCTTC. This gives the protein CASSLDYGAGYTF. The whole variable domain, filled in from reference TRBV11-2 and TRBJ1-2, reads EAGVAQSPRYKIIEKRQSVAFWCNPISGHATLYWYQQILGQGPKLLIQFQNNGVVDDSQLPKDRFSAERLKGVDSTLKIQPAKLEDSAVYLCASSLDYGAGYTFGSGTRLTVV.

This rearrangement joins TRBV27 to TRBJ2-7; the match to TRBD2 covers 9 bases. This CDR3 has 16 amino acids. With V trimmed by 5 bases and J by 3 bases, 11 bases remained unmatched. Germline V lookup: CDR1 MNHEY, CDR2 SMNVEV (reference sequence). The chain's CDR3 is CASSTTSGLPLYEQYF. CDR3 coding DNA: TGTGCCAGCAGTACAACTAGCGGGCTTCCTCTCTACGAGCAGTACTTC.

The chain recombines TRBV27 with TRBJ1-4; D call uncertain. Germline assignment: CDR1 MNHEY and CDR2 SMNVEV (reference sequence). The CDR3 loop spans 12 amino acids. V was pared by 6 bases and J by 5 bases, with 7 bases between. This chain's CDR3 is CASSRTNEKLFF. The CDR3 DNA reads as TGTGCCAGCAGCCGCACGAATGAAAAACTGTTTTTT.

V usage is TRBV6-1 and J usage is TRBJ2-7, with D perhaps TRBD2 (6 bases). Per germline, CDR1 MNHNS and CDR2 SASEGT. The CDR3 is 13 residues long. Trimming removed 6 bases from V and 3 bases from J, with 12 bases in between. The CDR3: CASRGGGLYEQYF. The CDR3 nucleotides read TGTGCCAGCAGGGGGGGAGGCCTCTACGAGCAGTACTTC.

The chain recombines TRBV28 with TRBJ2-1; D is perhaps TRBD2 (5 bases). Germline CDR1 is MDHEN and CDR2 is SYDVKM. V was shortened by 5 bases and J by 3 bases, with 14 bases between the two germline ends. The CDR3 spans 15 residues. The DNA of the CDR3 is TGTGCCAGCAGTGCAACTCCGGGGAGCTACAATGAGCAGTTCTTC. Its translation: CASSATPGSYNEQFF.

The chain uses TRBV19 and TRBJ2-1, with 9 bases matching TRBD2. Trimming cost V 3 bases and J 5 bases; bases outside gene matches: 5. Germline loops: CDR1 LNHDA, CDR2 SQIVND (reference sequence). This CDR3 has 15 residues. In DNA, the CDR3 is TGTGCCAGTAGTATTTGGGGACTAGCCGACAATGAGCAGTTCTTC. The encoded protein is CASSIWGLADNEQFF.

The J gene is TRBJ2-1, the V gene TRBV27; 11 positions agree with TRBD2. Trimming at V came to 7 bases and at J to 1 base, leaving 6 bases not matched to a gene. The CDR3 runs 16 residues. The germline gives CDR1 MNHEY, CDR2 SMNVEV (reference sequence). CDR3 sequence: CASNVAGGWSYNEQFF. The CDR3 DNA follows: TGTGCCAGCAATGTAGCGGGAGGGTGGTCCTACAATGAGCAGTTCTTC.

This chain uses TRBV9 with TRBJ1-3; unclear D gene. The CDR3 totals 12 residues. Germline V lookup: CDR1 SGDLS, CDR2 YYNGEE. The ends were cut back, 4 bases at V and 2 bases at J, with 4 bases in the middle. CDR3 in amino acids: CASSPTGNTIYF. CDR3 in DNA: TGTGCCAGCAGCCCCACTGGAAACACCATATATTTT. The full variable domain, in which reference TRBV9 and TRBJ1-3 provide the parts outside the CDR3, is DSGVTQTPKHLITATGQRVTLRCSPRSGDLSVYWYQQSLDQGLQFLIQYYNGEERAKGNILERFSAQQFPDLHSELNLSSLELGDSALYFCASSPTGNTIYFGEGSWLTVV.

The J gene is TRBJ1-2, the V gene TRBV5-1; 7 nucleotides match TRBD1. This CDR3 is built from 17 residues. V was clipped by 4 bases and J by 4 bases; unmatched bases: 16. In germline, CDR1 is SGHRS, CDR2 YFSETQ. The CDR3 bases are TGCGCCAGCAGCACAAGAGCAACAGGGGTCTTTGGCTATGGCTACACCTTC. This codes for CASSTRATGVFGYGYTF.

The chain has TRBV2 and TRBJ1-5; the D gene is possibly TRBD1 (6 bases). Germline V lookup: CDR1 SNHLY, CDR2 FYNNEI. This CDR3 contains 15 residues. Trimming pared 4 bases from V and 9 bases from J, leaving 19 bases between. CDR3 sequence (DNA): TGTGCCAGCAGTGTAGGGGGAGGCGCCCCGGGGCCCCAGCATTTT. Amino acid sequence: CASSVGGGAPGPQHF.

The chain uses TRBV6-5 and TRBJ2-7; 9 bases fit TRBD1. Germline trimming cut 6 bases from V and 1 base from J; bases unmatched to any gene: 4. Germline lookup yields CDR1 MNHEY and CDR2 SVGAGI. The CDR3 consists of 14 residues. The CDR3 bases are TGTGCCAGCAGGGGGACAGGGATGTCCTACGAGCAGTACTTC. It is translated as CASRGTGMSYEQYF.

J is TRBJ2-7 and V is TRBV27, with TRBD2 identical over 8 bases. Per the germline V gene, CDR1 is MNHEY and CDR2 is SMNVEV (reference sequence). This CDR3 spans 14 amino acids. V trimming: 4 bases; J trimming: 5 bases; junction bases outside the gene matches: 7. CDR3 residues: CASSSGLVSHEQYF. Written as DNA, the CDR3 is TGTGCCAGCAGTTCGGGACTAGTAAGCCACGAGCAGTACTTC.

The rearrangement links TRBV6-5 to TRBJ1-1; D remains unclear. The V end was cut by 2 bases, the J end by 4 bases, with 8 bases between. Looked up from germline, CDR1 is MNHEY and CDR2 is SVGAGI. The CDR3 runs 13 residues. CDR3 sequence reads: CASSYTKSTEAFF. The CDR3 DNA reads TGTGCCAGCAGTTACACCAAGAGCACTGAAGCTTTCTTT.

The V and J genes are TRBV4-1 and TRBJ1-5; possibly TRBD1 for D (6 bases). The CDR3 length is 14 residues. The germline V gene has CDR1 MGHRA and CDR2 YSYEKL. Trimming stripped 1 base from V and 4 bases from J, with 8 bases between. CDR3 amino acids: CASSQAGANQPQHF. The CDR3, as DNA: TGCGCCAGCAGCCAAGCGGGGGCGAATCAGCCCCAGCATTTT.

This clone was found once. This chain uses TRBV30 with TRBJ1-4, with D hard to call. The CDR3 sequence is 15 residues long. Trimming left V 0 bases short and J 2 bases short, with 10 bases between. CDR1 and CDR2 from the germline V gene are GTSNPN and SVGIG (reference sequence). The CDR3 sequence is CAWSVESGTNEKLFF. DNA for the CDR3: TGTGCCTGGAGTGTAGAGTCGGGGACTAATGAAAAACTGTTTTTT. The full variable domain, its missing parts supplied by reference TRBV30 and TRBJ1-4, is SQTIHQWPATLVQPVGSPLSLECTVEGTSNPNLYWYRQAAGRGLQLLFYSVGIGQISSEVPQNLSASRPQDRQFILSSKKLLLSDSGFYLCAWSVESGTNEKLFFGSGTQLSVL.

The gene calls are TRBV19 and TRBJ2-7; 7 bases are shared with TRBD1. The CDR3 is made up of 16 amino acids. Trimming removed 5 bases from V and 1 base from J; junction bases left unmatched: 11. Germline-derived CDR1 and CDR2 are LNHDA and SQIVND (reference sequence). CDR3 coding DNA: TGTGCCAGTAGTCCCGCTCAGGACAGGCGATCCTACGAGCAGTACTTC. This gives the protein CASSPAQDRRSYEQYF.

This clone was recorded once. The chain joins TRBV5-4 to TRBJ2-7; 13 nucleotides align to TRBD2. Germline-derived CDR1 and CDR2 are SGHNT and YYREEE (reference sequence). This CDR3 has 15 amino acids. J lost 3 bases, V lost 4 bases, and 4 bases had no gene match. The CDR3 DNA sequence: TGTGCCAGCAGCCATGGGACTAGCGGGAACTACGAGCAGTACTTC. Amino acid sequence: CASSHGTSGNYEQYF.

V is TRBV6-5 and J is TRBJ2-1, with 9 bases identical to TRBD1. V lost 6 bases, J lost 2 bases, and 2 bases stayed unmatched. From germline, CDR1 is MNHEY and CDR2 SVGAGI. The CDR3 consists of 14 residues. The CDR3 DNA reads as TGTGCCAGCAGCAGGACAGGGGCCTACAATGAGCAGTTCTTC. This codes for CASSRTGAYNEQFF.